The 5 T cell receptor beta chains below come from one sample, sequenced in a study of type 1 regulatory T cells (dated by TCRdb to the early 2020s). These receptors' antigens are unknown. Sequencer: Illumina MiSeq. TCRdb's own reprocessing of the public reads used fastp at Q25 and MiXCR and kept productive beta chains. Rows are unified per CDR3 protein, each entry keeping the most common DNA and genes. The sample table records tens of thousands of distinct CDR3 sequences; 62% of these occur just once. The ten top clones hold about 2% of the sample. The sequenced material came from cultured non-Tr1 T cells, either the whole culture or a sorted T cell fraction (not recorded which). The cell subset or site label here, explained by the study, means: non-Tr1 population from the T-allo10 product. These receptors all come from a human donor in good health.

This clonotype has a handful of counts. The J gene is TRBJ1-6, the V gene TRBV7-8; no clear D gene. The length of the CDR3 is 15 residues. Germline V lookup: CDR1 SGHVS, CDR2 FQNEAQ. Trimming shortened V by 5 bases and J by 7 bases, and 15 bases separated the two germline ends. CDR3 DNA sequence: TGTGCCAGCAGCCATACCGATGATGGCAATTCACCCCTCCACTTT. It codes for CASSHTDDGNSPLHF.

V gene TRBV19 combines with J gene TRBJ2-1; 9 bases map to TRBD1. The ends lost 4 bases at V and 4 bases at J; junction bases unmatched: 5. This CDR3 spans 15 amino acids. Germline V lookup: CDR1 LNHDA, CDR2 SQIVND (reference sequence). CDR3 sequence reads: CASSKRTGEYNEQFF. DNA of the CDR3: TGTGCCAGTAGTAAGAGGACAGGGGAGTACAATGAGCAGTTCTTC. Complete variable domain (other parts from reference TRBV19 and TRBJ2-1): DGGITQSPKYLFRKEGQNVTLSCEQNLNHDAMYWYRQDPGQGLRLIYYSQIVNDFQKGDIAEGYSVSREKKESFPLTVTSAQKNPTAFYLCASSKRTGEYNEQFFGPGTRLTVL.

The gene calls are TRBV19 and TRBJ2-2; TRBD1 aligns across 7 bases. Germline trimming cut 5 bases from V and 5 bases from J; bases unmatched to any gene: 11. The CDR3 loop spans 16 amino acids. Germline assignment: CDR1 LNHDA and CDR2 SQIVND (reference sequence). The CDR3 DNA follows: TGTGCCAGTAGTCTCGGAACAGGGGCCCGGACCGGGGAGCTGTTTTTT. Its translation: CASSLGTGARTGELFF.

A single count supports this clonotype. The chain joins TRBV5-1 to TRBJ2-6; D gene ambiguous. This CDR3 spans 15 amino acids. Looked up from germline, CDR1 is SGHRS and CDR2 is YFSETQ. V was clipped by 2 bases and J by 0 bases, with 6 bases between them. The DNA for the CDR3 is TGCGCCAGCAGCTTAGAAGCCTCTGGGGCCAACGTCCTGACTTTC. Its translation is CASSLEASGANVLTF. The full variable domain, with the rest looked up from reference TRBV5-1 and TRBJ2-6, is KAGVTQTPRYLIKTRGQQVTLSCSPISGHRSVSWYQQTPGQGLQFLFEYFSETQRNKGNFPGRFSGRQFSNSRSEMNVSTLELGDSALYLCASSLEASGANVLTFGAGSRLTVL.

The chain links TRBV4-2 to TRBJ2-7, with TRBD2 matching 7 bases. Germline V gives CDR1 LGHNA, CDR2 YNFKEQ. V gave up 3 bases and J gave up 3 bases; unmatched junction bases: 8. The CDR3 sequence is 15 residues long. This CDR3 reads CASSQVAGDLYEQYF. In DNA, the CDR3 is TGTGCCAGCAGCCAGGTAGCGGGTGACCTCTACGAGCAGTACTTC.